These 8 T cell receptor beta chains were sequenced from one sample in a study of cytomegalovirus exposure and HLA in healthy donors. 13 Jbeta primers and 60 Vbeta primers were used for the PCR. This table comes from immunoSEQ multiplex PCR, and its TCRdb copy is limited to in-frame clones, with some not included. The repertoire holds some 120,000 clones, with about 73% as singletons. The sequenced sample was PBMCs. These receptors were obtained from a woman aged 40 to 50 in good health and CMV-seropositive.

Worth noting for this clone: The junction does not match germline at one end; this may be a read error. The rearrangement joins TRBV6-5 to TRBJ1-6; TRBD1 matches 8 bases. Germline lookup yields CDR1 MNHEY and CDR2 SVGAGI. The CDR3 is 15 amino acids. This chain's CDR3 is CASSYWDRQNSPLHF. The CDR3 bases are TGTGCCAGCAGCTACTGGGACAGGCAGAATTCACCCCTCCACTTT.

This chain connects TRBV2 to TRBJ1-1, with TRBD1 identical over 7 bases. V dropped 6 bases and J dropped 0; count of bases not matched to a gene: 4. This CDR3 is 14 amino acids long. Germline V gene lookup returns CDR1 SNHLY and CDR2 FYNNEI. CDR3 region: CASRGTDLNTEAFF. The CDR3 DNA reads TGTGCCAGCAGGGGGACAGATTTGAACACTGAAGCTTTCTTT.

This clone came up once. CDR3 amino acids: CASSSRRQGYEQYF. The CDR3 DNA follows: TGTGCCAGCAGCTCCCGGCGACAGGGCTACGAGCAGTACTTC. The J gene is TRBJ2-7, the V gene TRBV11-2, with TRBD1 matching 7 bases. This CDR3 has 14 amino acids. Germline CDR1 reads SGHAT; CDR2 reads FQNNGV. Losses at the gene ends were 4 bases for V and 3 bases for J; bases not matched to a gene: 6. Variable domain in full (rest from reference TRBV11-2 and TRBJ2-7): EAGVAQSPRYKIIEKRQSVAFWCNPISGHATLYWYQQILGQGPKLLIQFQNNGVVDDSQLPKDRFSAERLKGVDSTLKIQPAKLEDSAVYLCASSSRRQGYEQYFGPGTRLTVT.

This clone is medium-sized by share. The chain carries TRBV6-1 and TRBJ2-5; TRBD2 matches 7 bases. Germline lookup yields CDR1 MNHNS and CDR2 SASEGT. V was clipped by 7 bases and J by 3 bases; unmatched bases: 8. CDR3 length equals 14 residues. CDR3 amino acids: CASTAGTNKETQYF. The CDR3 region has the DNA TGTGCCAGCACCGCCGGGACTAACAAAGAGACCCAGTACTTC.

This chain connects TRBV19 to TRBJ2-7, with D possibly TRBD1 on 5 matching bases. Deletions cut 4 bases from V and 1 base from J, with 8 bases between. This CDR3 spans 13 amino acids. Looked up from germline, CDR1 is LNHDA and CDR2 is SQIVND (reference sequence). The CDR3 reads CASSKDRSYEQYF. CDR3 nucleotides: TGTGCCAGTAGTAAAGACAGATCCTACGAGCAGTACTTC.

The V and J genes are TRBV28 and TRBJ1-1, with 7 bases identical to TRBD1. Trimming took 2 bases from V and 1 from J; bases not matched to a gene: 4. This CDR3 contains 15 residues. Germline CDR1 and CDR2: MDHEN and SYDVKM. The DNA for the CDR3 is TGTGCCAGCAGTTTAGTCGACAGGGCGAACACTGAAGCTTTCTTT. Protein product: CASSLVDRANTEAFF.

This clone was detected only a few times. Different DNA sequences within this sample yield the same CDR3. In DNA form, the CDR3 reads TGTGCCACCAGCAGGGGGGACAACCTCTTTTACGAGCAGTACTTC. This encodes CATSRGDNLFYEQYF. This chain links TRBV15 with TRBJ2-7; a possible D gene is TRBD1 (6 bases). Germline CDR1 reads LNHNV; CDR2 reads YYDKDF (reference sequence). This CDR3 has 15 residues. The V end was cut by 3 bases, the J end by 4 bases, with 16 bases between. The full variable domain, its missing parts supplied by reference TRBV15 and TRBJ2-7, is DAMVIQNPRYQVTQFGKPVTLSCSQTLNHNVMYWYQQKSSQAPKLLFHYYDKDFNNEADTPDNFQSRRPNTSFCFLDIRSPGLGDTAMYLCATSRGDNLFYEQYFGPGTRLTVT.

The J gene is TRBJ1-1, the V gene TRBV9, with TRBD1 matching over 7 bases. Germline CDR1 SGDLS, CDR2 YYNGEE. This CDR3 comprises 14 residues. V shed 6 bases, J shed 5 bases, and the junction held 10 bases outside the gene matches. Here the CDR3 DNA reads TGTGCCAGCATACCCGAGGACAGGAGGACTGAAGCTTTCTTT. Protein sequence: CASIPEDRRTEAFF.